A single sample is the source of the 15 T cell receptor beta chains below, sequenced in a study of blood T cell repertoires in COVID-19. Sequenced by immunoSEQ multiplex PCR; TCRdb stores in-frame clones only, minus some. The data hold around 60,000 clones, with roughly two thirds observed a single time. Sequences were obtained from peripheral blood. The origin of the receptors is a woman between 70 and 85 years old with COVID-19, enrolled during active disease.

The chain employs TRBV5-1 and TRBJ1-4; perhaps TRBD1 as D (5 bases). This CDR3 has 14 residues. The germline V gene has CDR1 SGHRS and CDR2 YFSETQ. The V end was cut by 4 bases, the J end by 5 bases, with 12 bases between. Here the CDR3 reads CASSPQGANEKLFF. Here the CDR3 DNA reads TGCGCCAGCAGCCCACAAGGGGCCAATGAAAAACTGTTTTTT.

The chain links TRBV12-5 to TRBJ1-2; D is uncertain. Germline V lookup: CDR1 LGHNT, CDR2 FRNRAP. V dropped 6 bases and J dropped 3 bases, with 14 bases sitting between them. The CDR3 loop spans 14 amino acids. The CDR3 DNA sequence: TGTGCTAGTGGCCGCCCCGAGACTTACTATGGCTACACCTTC. Residues: CASGRPETYYGYTF.

The CDR3 loop reads CAISESQGGTGYTF. CDR3 DNA sequence: TGTGCCATCAGTGAGTCGCAAGGGGGTACTGGCTACACCTTC. The V and J genes are TRBV10-3 and TRBJ1-2, with a possible D match to TRBD1 (6 bases). The germline CDR1 and CDR2 sequences are ENHRY and SYGVKD. The CDR3 totals 14 residues. Trimming took off 0 bases at V and 7 bases at J, with 12 bases between the two ends.

The sample holds one count of this clone. V and J are TRBV5-4 and TRBJ2-5, with D perhaps TRBD2 (7 bases). Trimming stripped 4 bases from V and 5 bases from J, with 21 bases between. Germline CDR1 reads SGHNT; CDR2 reads YYREEE (reference sequence). The CDR3 consists of 16 residues. The CDR3 coding sequence is TGTGCCAGCAGCCCAAGGGCGGGGGCGGCAGGGGAGACCCAGTACTTC. This codes for CASSPRAGAAGETQYF. The full variable domain, in which reference TRBV5-4 and TRBJ2-5 provide the parts outside the CDR3, is ETGVTQSPTHLIKTRGQQVTLRCSSQSGHNTVSWYQQALGQGPQFIFQYYREEENGRGNFPPRFSGLQFPNYSSELNVNALELDDSALYLCASSPRAGAAGETQYFGPGTRLLVL.

The chain couples TRBV3-1 (or the pseudogene TRBV3-2) to TRBJ2-2; D is undetermined. This CDR3 is built from 15 residues. Germline-derived CDR1 and CDR2 are LGHDT and YNNKEL (reference sequence). V lost 3 bases and J 0 bases, leaving 8 bases between the germline ends. DNA of the CDR3: TGTGCCAGCAGCCAGGTCAGAACGAACACCGGGGAGCTGTTTTTT. This codes for CASSQVRTNTGELFF.

This chain links TRBV27 with TRBJ1-5, with D maybe TRBD1 (5 bases). Trimming stripped 4 bases from V and 3 bases from J, with 10 bases between. The CDR3 covers 14 residues. CDR1 MNHEY and CDR2 SMNVEV come from the germline V gene (reference sequence). The CDR3 DNA sequence: TGTGCCAGCAGTTCCCAGGGAATCAATCAGCCCCAGCATTTT. It specifies CASSSQGINQPQHF.

To note about this clone: Relative to the germline gene, one junction end is altered; a read error may explain this. Other DNA sequences in this sample translate to the same CDR3. V gene TRBV2 combines with J gene TRBJ2-1; 11 bases fit TRBD2. The CDR3 is 16 amino acids. Germline CDR1 is SNHLY and CDR2 is FYNNEI. CDR3 nucleotides: TGTGCTAGCAGCGCGTCTAGCGGGGGGAGCTACAATGAGCAGTTCTTC. Protein product: CASSASSGGSYNEQFF. Together with reference TRBV2 and TRBJ2-1, the CDR3 gives the full variable domain: EPEVTQTPSHQVTQMGQEVILRCVPISNHLYFYWYRQILGQKVEFLVSFYNNEISEKSEIFDDQFSVERPDGSNFTLKIRSTKLEDSAMYFCASSASSGGSYNEQFFGPGTRLTVL.

V gene TRBV19 combines with J gene TRBJ2-5; D gene unclear. V lost 0 bases to trimming and J lost 7 bases, with 12 bases between them. The length of the CDR3 is 14 residues. Per the germline V gene, CDR1 is LNHDA and CDR2 is SQIVND (reference sequence). The CDR3 loop is CASSIDPVTGTQYF. CDR3 nucleotide sequence: TGTGCCAGTAGTATAGACCCCGTGACGGGGACCCAGTACTTC.

The chain joins TRBV5-1 to TRBJ2-5, with D maybe TRBD1 (6 bases). This CDR3 region has 12 residues. CDR1 and CDR2 from the germline V gene are SGHRS and YFSETQ. V dropped 1 base and J dropped 5 bases, with 6 bases sitting between them. Written as DNA, the CDR3 is TGCGCCAGCAGCTTGCAGGGGGAGACCCAGTACTTC. Its translation is CASSLQGETQYF.

V is TRBV29-1 and J is TRBJ2-7; D may be TRBD1 (5 bases). CDR3 length: 12 amino acids. Germline CDR1 reads SQVTM; CDR2 reads ANQGSEA. Deletions cut 6 bases from V and 0 bases from J, with 9 bases between. The DNA for the CDR3 is TGCAGCGTACGGACACCCTCCTACGAGCAGTACGTC. It codes for CSVRTPSYEQYV.

The chain is built from TRBV9 and TRBJ1-1; D is undetermined. Germline V gene lookup returns CDR1 SGDLS and CDR2 YYNGEE. The CDR3 length is 13 residues. Between the trimmed V and J ends, which lost 4 bases and 4 bases, there was a span of 11 bases. Here the CDR3 DNA reads TGTGCCAGCAGCACTCCCCCCGGCACTGAAGCTTTCTTT. Amino acids: CASSTPPGTEAFF.

Regarding this clone: A read error is likely, as this CDR3 ends without the conserved phenylalanine or tryptophan. The DNA is omitted, as the CDR3 cannot be located on it reliably, and the CDR3 follows TCRdb's listing. The J gene is TRBJ2-7, the V gene TRBV9; the D call TRBD1 from the table was never checked on the DNA. 12 amino acids form the CDR3, both terminal residues included. CDR1 SGDLS and CDR2 YYNGEE come from the germline V gene. The chain's CDR3 is CASSVEQGAPEL.

CDR3 protein: CASSVTSGYTGELFF. In DNA form, the CDR3 reads TGTGCCAGCAGCGTGACTAGCGGTTACACCGGGGAGCTGTTTTTT. This chain connects TRBV9 to TRBJ2-2; the match to TRBD2 covers 9 bases. CDR1 and CDR2 (germline): SGDLS, YYNGEE. The length of the CDR3 is 15 residues. The V gene end was trimmed by 2 bases and the J gene end by 3 bases; junction bases not matched to a gene: 2.

The chain has TRBV4-3 and TRBJ2-7, with 9 bases that match TRBD1. After removal of 1 base from V and 6 bases from J, the junction contained 4 bases not matched to a gene. The CDR3 consists of 14 residues. In germline, CDR1 is LGHNA, CDR2 YSLEER. CDR3 sequence: CASSQGTGDFEQYF. CDR3 coding DNA: TGCGCCAGCAGCCAAGGGACAGGGGACTTCGAGCAGTACTTC.

The chain recombines TRBV6-5 with TRBJ2-2; TRBD1 matches at 7 bases. Germline lookup yields CDR1 MNHEY and CDR2 SVGAGI. Trimming at V came to 8 bases and at J to 0 bases, leaving 3 bases not matched to a gene. The CDR3 runs 14 residues. The CDR3 DNA is TGTGCCAGCCGACAGGGCCCGAACACCGGGGAGCTGTTTTTT. It yields the protein CASRQGPNTGELFF.